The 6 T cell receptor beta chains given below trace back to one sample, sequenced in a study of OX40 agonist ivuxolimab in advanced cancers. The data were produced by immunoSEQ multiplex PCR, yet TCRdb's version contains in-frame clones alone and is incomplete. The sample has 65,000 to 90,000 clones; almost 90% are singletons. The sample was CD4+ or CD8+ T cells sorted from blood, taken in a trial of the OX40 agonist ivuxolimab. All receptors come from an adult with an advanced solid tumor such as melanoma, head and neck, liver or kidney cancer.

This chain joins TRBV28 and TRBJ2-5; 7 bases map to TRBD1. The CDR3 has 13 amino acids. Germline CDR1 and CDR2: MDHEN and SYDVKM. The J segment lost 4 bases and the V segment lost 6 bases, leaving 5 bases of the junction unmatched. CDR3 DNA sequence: TGTGCCAGCAGCACGACAGGGCTAGAGACCCAGTACTTC. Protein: CASSTTGLETQYF.

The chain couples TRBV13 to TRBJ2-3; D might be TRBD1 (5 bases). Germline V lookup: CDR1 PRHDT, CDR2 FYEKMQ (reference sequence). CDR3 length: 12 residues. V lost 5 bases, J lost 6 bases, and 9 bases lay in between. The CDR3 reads CASSRQLDTQYF. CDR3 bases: TGTGCCAGCAGCCGACAGTTGGATACGCAGTATTTT.

The CDR3 DNA sequence: TGCGCCAGCAGCCCGACAGGGTCCTCCACAGATACGCAGTATTTT. It yields the protein CASSPTGSSTDTQYF. The chain is built from TRBV5-1 and TRBJ2-3; 7 positions match TRBD1. V was pared by 4 bases and J by 2 bases, with 7 bases of the junction left unmatched. The germline CDR1 and CDR2 sequences are SGHRS and YFSETQ. This CDR3 is built from 15 residues. The full variable domain, in which reference TRBV5-1 and TRBJ2-3 provide the parts outside the CDR3, is KAGVTQTPRYLIKTRGQQVTLSCSPISGHRSVSWYQQTPGQGLQFLFEYFSETQRNKGNFPGRFSGRQFSNSRSEMNVSTLELGDSALYLCASSPTGSSTDTQYFGPGTRLTVL.

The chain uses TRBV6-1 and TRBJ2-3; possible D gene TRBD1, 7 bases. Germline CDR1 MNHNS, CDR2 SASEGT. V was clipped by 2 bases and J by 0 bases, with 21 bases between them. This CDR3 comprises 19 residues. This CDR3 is CASSEKGARAGPSTDTQYF. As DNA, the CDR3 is TGTGCCAGCAGTGAAAAGGGGGCTAGGGCGGGACCTAGCACAGATACGCAGTATTTT.

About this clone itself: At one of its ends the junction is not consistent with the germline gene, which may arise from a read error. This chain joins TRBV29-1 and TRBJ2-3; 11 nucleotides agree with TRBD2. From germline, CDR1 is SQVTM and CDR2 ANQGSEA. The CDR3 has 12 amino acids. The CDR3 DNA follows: TGCAGCGTTGGGGCGACTAGCGGGACTCCTTCTTTT. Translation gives CSVGATSGTPSF.

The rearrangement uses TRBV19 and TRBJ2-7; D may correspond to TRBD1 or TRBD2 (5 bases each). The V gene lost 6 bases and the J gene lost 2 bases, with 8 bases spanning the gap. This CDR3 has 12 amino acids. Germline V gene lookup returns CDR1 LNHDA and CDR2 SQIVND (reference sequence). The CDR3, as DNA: TGTGCCAGTAGGGGGACCCCCTACGAGCAGTACTTC. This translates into CASRGTPYEQYF. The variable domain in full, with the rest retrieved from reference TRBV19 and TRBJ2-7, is DGGITQSPKYLFRKEGQNVTLSCEQNLNHDAMYWYRQDPGQGLRLIYYSQIVNDFQKGDIAEGYSVSREKKESFPLTVTSAQKNPTAFYLCASRGTPYEQYFGPGTRLTVT.